These 3 T cell receptor beta chains were all obtained from the same sample, sequenced in a study of CD8+ T cells in alopecia areata. Treatment defined: oral pan-JAK inhibitor, 5-10 mg twice daily. In each case, RNA was isolated and then reverse transcribed into cDNA as the sequencing template. The table came from immunoSEQ multiplex PCR; TCRdb's copy has only in-frame clones and leaves some out. Found here are approximately 110,000 clones, roughly 55% of them singletons; the top ten hold roughly an eighth. The source was CD8+ T cells sorted from blood, collected at week 24, from a patient treated with tofacitinib. The receptors originated from a human donor with alopecia areata.

This chain connects TRBV5-6 to TRBJ1-5; D perhaps matches TRBD1 (5 bases). This CDR3 is built from 17 residues. Trimming shortened V by 4 bases and J by 5 bases, and 22 bases separated the two germline ends. Looked up from germline, CDR1 is SGHDT and CDR2 is YYEEEE. CDR3 sequence reads: CASSLGGPGTEDQPQHF. In nucleotides, the CDR3 is TGTGCCAGCAGCCTGGGTGGGCCAGGGACGGAGGATCAGCCCCAGCATTTT.

With respect to this clone: A read error is likely here: a far larger clone is one base away. The gene calls are TRBV7-9 and TRBJ2-5; 12 bases are shared with TRBD2. There are 16 residues in the CDR3. Trimming at V came to 0 bases and at J to 2 bases, leaving 1 base not matched to a gene. The germline gives CDR1 SEHNR, CDR2 FQNEAQ (reference sequence). The CDR3 bases are TGTGCCAGCAGCTTAGCACTAGCGGGGGGACAAGAGACCCAGTACTTC. This encodes CASSLALAGGQETQYF.

The chain uses TRBV7-9 and TRBJ1-2; the match to TRBD1 covers 7 bases. The CDR3 is 14 residues long. Germline CDR1 reads SEHNR; CDR2 reads FQNEAQ (reference sequence). The junction had 2 bases not matched to a gene; V was cut back by 2 bases and J by 2 bases. The CDR3 DNA follows: TGTGCCAGCAGCTTATCGGGACAGAACTATGGCTACACCTTC. Its translation: CASSLSGQNYGYTF.